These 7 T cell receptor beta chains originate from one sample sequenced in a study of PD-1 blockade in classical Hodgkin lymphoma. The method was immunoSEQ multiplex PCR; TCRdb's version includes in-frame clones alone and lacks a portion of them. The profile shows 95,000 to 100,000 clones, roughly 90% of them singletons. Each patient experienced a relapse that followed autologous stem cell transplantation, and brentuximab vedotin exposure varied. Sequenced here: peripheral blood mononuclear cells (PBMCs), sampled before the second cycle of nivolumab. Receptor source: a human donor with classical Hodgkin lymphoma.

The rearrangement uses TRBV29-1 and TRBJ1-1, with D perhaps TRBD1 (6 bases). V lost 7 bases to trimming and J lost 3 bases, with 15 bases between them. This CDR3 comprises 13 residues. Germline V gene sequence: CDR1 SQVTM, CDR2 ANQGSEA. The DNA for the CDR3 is TGCAGCGCCGCGAGGGGGGGCGACACTGAAGCTTTCTTT. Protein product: CSAARGGDTEAFF.

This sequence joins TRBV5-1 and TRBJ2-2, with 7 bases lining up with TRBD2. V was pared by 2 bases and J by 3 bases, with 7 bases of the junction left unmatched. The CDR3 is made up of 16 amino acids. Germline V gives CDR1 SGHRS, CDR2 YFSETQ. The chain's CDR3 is CASSLTAGRDTGELFF. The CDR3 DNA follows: TGCGCCAGCAGCTTAACCGCGGGGAGGGACACCGGGGAGCTGTTTTTT.

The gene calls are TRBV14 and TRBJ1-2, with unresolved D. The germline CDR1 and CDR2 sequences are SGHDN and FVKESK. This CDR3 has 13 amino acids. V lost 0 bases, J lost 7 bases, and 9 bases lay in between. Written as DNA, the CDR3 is TGTGCCAGCAGCCAAGATTTGTTCTTTGGCTACACCTTC. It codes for CASSQDLFFGYTF.

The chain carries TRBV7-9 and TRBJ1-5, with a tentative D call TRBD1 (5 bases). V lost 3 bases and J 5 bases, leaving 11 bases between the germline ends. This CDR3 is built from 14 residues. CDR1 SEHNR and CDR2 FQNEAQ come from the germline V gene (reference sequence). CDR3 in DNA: TGTGCCAGCAGCTTTGGGGGTATCGATCAGCCCCAGCATTTT. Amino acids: CASSFGGIDQPQHF.

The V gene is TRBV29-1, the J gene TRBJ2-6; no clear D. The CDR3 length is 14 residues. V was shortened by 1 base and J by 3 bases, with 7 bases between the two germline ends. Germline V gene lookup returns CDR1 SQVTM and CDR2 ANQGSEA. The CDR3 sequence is CSVEAGSGANVLTF. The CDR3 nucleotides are TGCAGCGTTGAAGCTGGCAGTGGGGCCAACGTCCTGACTTTC.

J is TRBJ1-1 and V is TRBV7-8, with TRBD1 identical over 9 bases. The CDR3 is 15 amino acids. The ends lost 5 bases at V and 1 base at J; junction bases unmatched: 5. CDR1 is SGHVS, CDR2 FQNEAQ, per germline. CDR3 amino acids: CASSPGTGRNTEAFF. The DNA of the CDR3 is TGTGCCAGCAGCCCAGGGACAGGGAGGAACACTGAAGCTTTCTTT.

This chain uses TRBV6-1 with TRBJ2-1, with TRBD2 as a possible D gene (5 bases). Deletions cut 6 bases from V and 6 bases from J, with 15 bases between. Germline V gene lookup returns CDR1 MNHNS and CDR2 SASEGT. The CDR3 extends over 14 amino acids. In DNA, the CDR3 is TGTGCCAGCAGGAGGGATCTGGTCGTCAATGAGCAGTTCTTC. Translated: CASRRDLVVNEQFF.